Listed below are T cell receptor beta chains from one sample, sequenced in a study of Ad26.COV2.S vaccination and SARS-CoV-2 variants. Here immunoSEQ multiplex PCR was the method, and the copy in TCRdb shows in-frame clones only, minus some. The sample shows about 680,000 clones, more than 70% of them seen only once. The material sequenced was peripheral blood, taken in a trial of Ad26.COV2.S vaccine versus placebo. The source is a person aged 18 to 65 who received the Ad26.COV2.S COVID-19 vaccine or a placebo. CDR3s include the opening cysteine and the closing phenylalanine or tryptophan. The order of the fields is J gene, V gene, D gene, CDR3 DNA, CDR3 protein. D genes are given only for firm matches.

TRBJ2-3	TRBV20-1	.	TGCAGTGCTAGTCCTGACTTTCTAAGAGATACGCAGTATTTT	CSASPDFLRDTQYF
TRBJ1-2	TRBV14	TRBD1	TGTGCCAGCAGCCTAAGGACAGGGGATGGCTACACCTTC	CASSLRTGDGYTF
TRBJ2-5	TRBV7-9	.	TGTGCCAGCAGCTTTAGCGGCGAAGAGACCCAGTACTTC	CASSFSGEETQYF
TRBJ2-5	TRBV2	.	TGTGCCAGCAGATTACTTCAGGGTGAGACCCAGTACTTC	CASRLLQGETQYF
TRBJ2-1	TRBV3-1/TRBV3-2	TRBD2	TGTGCCAGCAGCCCGCTCGCGGCGGGAGGGCCCTACAATGAGCAGTTCTTC	CASSPLAAGGPYNEQFF
TRBJ2-3	TRBV27	.	TGTGCCAGCAGTTTCGGACCGGGAGATACGCAGTATTTT	CASSFGPGDTQYF
TRBJ2-3	TRBV19	.	TGTGCCAGTAGCTCAAGGGGGACCTCCACAGATACGCAGTATTTT	CASSSRGTSTDTQYF
TRBJ2-1	TRBV21-1	.	TGTGCCAGCAGCCCCAGCCCTACTAGCGGGAGTAACTCCTACAATGAGCAGTTCTTC	CASSPSPTSGSNSYNEQFF
TRBJ2-4	TRBV9	.	TGTGCCAGCAGCGTGGGAGCCCCTCAGGGAGTTGGGGTCAACATTCAGTACTTC	CASSVGAPQGVGVNIQYF
TRBJ2-7	TRBV7-8	TRBD1	TGTGCCAGCAGCTTAGCGCCAGGGGGTGGATACGAGCAGTACTTC	CASSLAPGGGYEQYF
TRBJ1-2	TRBV11-2	TRBD1	TGTGCCAGCAGCTCCTGGGACAGAAAGGCGTGGGGCTACACCTTC	CASSSWDRKAWGYTF
TRBJ1-1	TRBV30	.	TGTGCCTGGAGTGTAAACGAGCGTAGGACGGCTTTCTTT	CAWSVNERRTAFF
TRBJ2-5	TRBV2	.	TGTGCCAGCATGGGGGGGCTGTACCAAGAGACCCAGTACTTC	CASMGGLYQETQYF
TRBJ2-5	TRBV7-2	TRBD2	TGTGCCAGCAGCTCTGGGGGGGGTCGGGAGACCCAGTACTTC	CASSSGGGRETQYF
TRBJ2-5	TRBV9	.	TGTGCCAGCAGCGTAGCCCCAACGGGACCCCAGGGGGAGACCCAGTACTTC	CASSVAPTGPQGETQYF